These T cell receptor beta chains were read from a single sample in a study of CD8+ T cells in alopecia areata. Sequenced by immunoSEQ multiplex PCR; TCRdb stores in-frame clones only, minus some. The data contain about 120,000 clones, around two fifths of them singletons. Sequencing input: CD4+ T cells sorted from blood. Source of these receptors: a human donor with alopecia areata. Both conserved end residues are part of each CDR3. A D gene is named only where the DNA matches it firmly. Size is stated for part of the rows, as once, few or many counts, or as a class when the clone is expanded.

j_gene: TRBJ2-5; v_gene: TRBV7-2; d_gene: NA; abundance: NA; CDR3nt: TGTGCCAGCAGCTTTGCAGGCGGGGCCGGGACCCAGTACTTC; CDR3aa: CASSFAGGAGTQYF
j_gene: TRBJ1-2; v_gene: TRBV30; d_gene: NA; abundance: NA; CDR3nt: TGTGCCTGGAGAAAGCAGGGTAATGGTGGCTACACCTTC; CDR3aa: CAWRKQGNGGYTF
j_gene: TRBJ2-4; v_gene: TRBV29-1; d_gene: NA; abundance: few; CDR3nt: TGCAGCGTTGATTCCTCGGGAGCCAAAAACATTCAGTACTTC; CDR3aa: CSVDSSGAKNIQYF
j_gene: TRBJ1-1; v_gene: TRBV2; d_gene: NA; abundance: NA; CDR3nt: TGTGCCAGCACCCCGACAGGGAACACTGAAGCTTTCTTT; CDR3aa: CASTPTGNTEAFF
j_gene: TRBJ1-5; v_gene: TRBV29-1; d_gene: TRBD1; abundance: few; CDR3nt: TGCAGCGTTACGACAGGGGGCATGAGCAATCAGCCCCAGCATTTT; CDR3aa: CSVTTGGMSNQPQHF
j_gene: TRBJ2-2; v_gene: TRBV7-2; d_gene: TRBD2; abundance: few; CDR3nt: TGTGCCAGCAGCACACGACTAGCGGGGGTATCGAACACCGGGGAGCTGTTTTTT; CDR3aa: CASSTRLAGVSNTGELFF
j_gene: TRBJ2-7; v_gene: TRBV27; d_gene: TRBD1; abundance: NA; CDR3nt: TGTGCCAGCAGTGGGTGGACAGGGGAGGGGTACGAGCAGTACTTC; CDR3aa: CASSGWTGEGYEQYF
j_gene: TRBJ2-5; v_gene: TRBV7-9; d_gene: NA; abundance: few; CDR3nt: TGTGCCAGCAGCCCTGGACTGCGAAGTTCAGAGACCCAGTACTTC; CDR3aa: CASSPGLRSSETQYF
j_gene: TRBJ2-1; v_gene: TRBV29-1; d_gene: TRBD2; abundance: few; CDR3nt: TGCAGCGTTAGGGGGGTGACTAGCGCCTCCTACAATGAGCAGTTCTTC; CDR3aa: CSVRGVTSASYNEQFF
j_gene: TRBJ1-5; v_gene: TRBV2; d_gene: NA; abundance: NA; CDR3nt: TGTGCCAGCAGTGGGGGACGGGGGCAGCCCCAGCATTTT; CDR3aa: CASSGGRGQPQHF
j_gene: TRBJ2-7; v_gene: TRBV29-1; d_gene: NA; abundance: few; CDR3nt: TGCAGCGTTCCCAGCCCTCGGGGTACCTACGAGCAGTACTTC; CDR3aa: CSVPSPRGTYEQYF
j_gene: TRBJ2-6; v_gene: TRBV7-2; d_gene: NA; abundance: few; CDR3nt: TGTGCCAGCGGTAGGGTCTCTGGGGCCAACGTCCTGACTTTC; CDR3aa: CASGRVSGANVLTF
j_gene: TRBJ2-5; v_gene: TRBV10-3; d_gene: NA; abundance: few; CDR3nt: TGTGCCATCAGTCGGGCAGAAGAGACCCAGTACTTC; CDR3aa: CAISRAEETQYF
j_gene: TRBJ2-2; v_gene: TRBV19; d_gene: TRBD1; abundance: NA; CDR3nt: TGTGCCAGTAGTATACAGGGGGCCGTCGGGGAGCTGTTTTTT; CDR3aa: CASSIQGAVGELFF
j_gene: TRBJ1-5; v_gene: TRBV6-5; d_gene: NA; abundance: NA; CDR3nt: TGTGCCAGCAGTTATTGGGGTGGGCCCCAGCATTTT; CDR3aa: CASSYWGGPQHF
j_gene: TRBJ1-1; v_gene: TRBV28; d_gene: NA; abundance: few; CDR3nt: TGTGCCAGCAGTGGGGGGCAGCTCACTGAAGCTTTCTTT; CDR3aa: CASSGGQLTEAFF
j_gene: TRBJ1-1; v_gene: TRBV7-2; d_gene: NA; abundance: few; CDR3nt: TGTGCCAGCAGCTCACAACAGGGTGGAAGTACTGAAGCTTTCTTT; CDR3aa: CASSSQQGGSTEAFF
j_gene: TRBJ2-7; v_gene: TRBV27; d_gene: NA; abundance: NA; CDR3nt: TGTGCCAGCAGAGAAAGACCCTCCGCCTACGAGCAGTACTTC; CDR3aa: CASRERPSAYEQYF
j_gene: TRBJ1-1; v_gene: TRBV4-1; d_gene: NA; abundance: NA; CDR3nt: TGCGCCAGCAGCCAAGGACGGTTTAGGGGGAACACTGAAGCTTTCTTT; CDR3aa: CASSQGRFRGNTEAFF
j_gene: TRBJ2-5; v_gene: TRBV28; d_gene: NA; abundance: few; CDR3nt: TGTGCCAGCAGCCCACCGAGACAGCCCGAGTACTTC; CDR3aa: CASSPPRQPEYF
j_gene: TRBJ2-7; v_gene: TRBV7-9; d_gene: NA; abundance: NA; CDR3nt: TGTGCCAGCAGCTTTGATGGCGGATCCTACGAGCAGTACTTC; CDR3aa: CASSFDGGSYEQYF
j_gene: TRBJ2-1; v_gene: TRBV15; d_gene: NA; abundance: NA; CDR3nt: TGTGCCACCAGCAGAGTGGAGGGAGTGGGGAATGAGCAGTTCTTC; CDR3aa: CATSRVEGVGNEQFF
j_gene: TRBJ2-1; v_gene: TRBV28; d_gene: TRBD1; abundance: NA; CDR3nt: TGTGCCAGCAGGGGAGGGACAGGGGCCAATGAGCAGTTCTTC; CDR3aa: CASRGGTGANEQFF
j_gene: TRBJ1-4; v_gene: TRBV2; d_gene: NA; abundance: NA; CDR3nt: TGTGCCAGCAGCAGGGGACAAGTTGCAACTAATGAAAAACTGTTTTTT; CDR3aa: CASSRGQVATNEKLFF
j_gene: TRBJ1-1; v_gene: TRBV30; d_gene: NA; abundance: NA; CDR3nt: TGTGCCTGGACCCTAAAGACGGTGAACACTGAAGCTTTCTTT; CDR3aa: CAWTLKTVNTEAFF
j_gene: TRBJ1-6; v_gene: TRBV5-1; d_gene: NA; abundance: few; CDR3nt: TGCGCCAGCAGCACCCAGACCGAATCACCCCTCCACTTT; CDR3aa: CASSTQTESPLHF
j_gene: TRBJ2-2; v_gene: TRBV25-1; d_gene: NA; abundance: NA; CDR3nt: TGTGCCAGCAGAGGACAGCCGAACACCGGGGAGCTGTTTTTT; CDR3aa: CASRGQPNTGELFF
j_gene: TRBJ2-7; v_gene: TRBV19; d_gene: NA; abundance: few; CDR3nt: TGTGCCAGTAGTCCGGAACAGTCCTACGAGCAGTACTTC; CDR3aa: CASSPEQSYEQYF
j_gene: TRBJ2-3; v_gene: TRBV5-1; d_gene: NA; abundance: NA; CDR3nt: TGCGCCAGCAGCCCGGGACTTACGAAGCCAGATACGCAGTATTTT; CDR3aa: CASSPGLTKPDTQYF
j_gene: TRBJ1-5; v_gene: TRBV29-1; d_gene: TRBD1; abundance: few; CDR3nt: TGCAGCACCTCGGGACAGGGGGGACAGCCCCAGCATTTT; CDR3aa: CSTSGQGGQPQHF
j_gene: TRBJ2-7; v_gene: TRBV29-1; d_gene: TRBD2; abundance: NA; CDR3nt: TGCAGCGTTGTCTCCGGGAGGAGCTCCTACGAGCAGTACTTC; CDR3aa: CSVVSGRSSYEQYF
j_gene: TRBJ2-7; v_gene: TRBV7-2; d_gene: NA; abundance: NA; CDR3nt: TGTGCCAGCTTAGGCCCCGAGCAGTACTTC; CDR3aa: CASLGPEQYF
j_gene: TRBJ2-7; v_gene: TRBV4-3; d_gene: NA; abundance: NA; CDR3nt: TGCGCCAGCAGCCAAAACCGCGTGGGATTCGCCTACGAGCAGTACTTC; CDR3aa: CASSQNRVGFAYEQYF
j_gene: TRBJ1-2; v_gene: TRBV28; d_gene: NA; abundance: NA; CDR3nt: TGTGCCAGCAGTCTGGCGCTCTATGGCTACACCTTC; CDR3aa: CASSLALYGYTF
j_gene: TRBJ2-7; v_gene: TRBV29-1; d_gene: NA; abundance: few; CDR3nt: TGCAGCGTTGTTCAGGGCTACGAGCAGTACTTC; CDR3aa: CSVVQGYEQYF
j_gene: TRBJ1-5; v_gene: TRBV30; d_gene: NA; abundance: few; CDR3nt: TGTGCCTGGAATAGGGGGAGCAATCAGCCCCAGCATTTT; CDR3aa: CAWNRGSNQPQHF
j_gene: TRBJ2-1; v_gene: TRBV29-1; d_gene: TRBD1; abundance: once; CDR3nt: TGCAGCGTAGATGCCCGGGACAGGGGAAATGAGCAGTTCTTC; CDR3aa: CSVDARDRGNEQFF
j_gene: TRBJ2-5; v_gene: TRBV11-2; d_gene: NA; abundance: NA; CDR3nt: TGTGCCAGCAGCTTAGGAAGCCTCCAAGAGACCCAGTACTTC; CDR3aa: CASSLGSLQETQYF
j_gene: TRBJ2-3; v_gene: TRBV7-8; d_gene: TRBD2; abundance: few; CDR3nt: TGTGCCAGCAGCTTAGCTAGCGGGGGACAACCACGCACAGATACGCAGTATTTT; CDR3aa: CASSLASGGQPRTDTQYF
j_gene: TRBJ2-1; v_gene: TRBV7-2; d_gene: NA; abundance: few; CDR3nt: TGTGCCAGCAGCAATGGGTGGGGCAGGGGGCAGTTCTTC; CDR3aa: CASSNGWGRGQFF